Only one count was recorded for the clone carrying this T cell receptor (beta chain). The entry originates in a study of cytomegalovirus exposure and HLA in healthy donors. Use of 60 Vbeta and 13 Jbeta primers characterized the PCR. The table came from immunoSEQ multiplex PCR; TCRdb's copy has only in-frame clones and leaves some out. The table has some 170,000 clones, around 81% seen once. Between the trimmed V and J ends, which lost 0 bases and 6 bases, there was a span of 7 bases. The CDR3 totals 13 residues. CDR1 SGHDT and CDR2 YYEEEE come from the germline V gene. V gene TRBV5-6 combines with J gene TRBJ1-5; unclear D gene. Sequencing was done on a sample of PBMCs. This TCR was recovered from a woman aged 40 to 50 in good health and CMV-seronegative. CDR3 loop: CASSLGGLQPQHF. In DNA form, the CDR3 reads TGTGCCAGCAGCTTGGGTGGGCTTCAGCCCCAGCATTTT.